This record covers a single TCR beta chain. V shed 6 bases, J shed 4 bases, and the junction held 2 bases outside the gene matches. The CDR3 is 14 residues long. In germline, CDR1 is MNHEY, CDR2 SMNVEV (reference sequence). In the authors' workflow: Estimation of nucleated cell counts was performed using reference gene primer amplification. TCRdb's table, derived via immunoSEQ multiplex PCR, lists solely in-frame clones and lacks some. V and J calls and clone size are given by that table; D and trimming were obtained from the DNA. The repertoire holds approximately 110,000 clones, with roughly 74% as singletons. This sample was included in a study of blood T cell repertoires in COVID-19.

The genes are TRBV27 and TRBJ2-1; 11 bases line up with TRBD2. This TCR came from an older man with COVID-19, enrolled during active disease. Specimen: peripheral blood. The CDR3 reads CASRRLAGYNEQFF. CDR3 nucleotide sequence: TGTGCCAGCAGAAGACTAGCGGGGTACAATGAGCAGTTCTTC.